The count of the clone carrying this T cell receptor (beta chain) is one. The CDR3 sequence is 16 residues long. Trimming removed 6 bases from V and 4 bases from J; junction bases left unmatched: 9. Germline V CDR1 and CDR2: LNHDA, SQIVND (reference sequence). Original handling: Estimation of nucleated cell counts was performed using reference gene primer amplification. The repertoire was sequenced with immunoSEQ multiplex PCR; TCRdb's copy has only in-frame clones and lacks some. That table supplies the V and J calls and clone size; D and trimming were determined from the DNA. In the table there are roughly 30,000 clones, approximately 80% of which are singletons. This specimen comes from a study of blood T cell repertoires in COVID-19. Study background: Collection of acute and convalescent COVID-19 samples took place in the United States, Italy and Spain. The cDNA or gDNA used as material had been derived from T cells, B-cell-depleted T cells, or PBMCs.

The V and J genes are TRBV19 and TRBJ2-2, with 9 positions matching TRBD2. This clonotype was sampled from a woman between 55 and 75 years old with acute or convalescent COVID-19. Sequencing was carried out using peripheral blood. CDR3 residues: CASSFISGGPTGELFF. The CDR3 DNA is TGTGCCAGTAGCTTCATTAGCGGGGGACCCACCGGGGAGCTGTTTTTT. The variable domain in full, completed from reference TRBV19 and TRBJ2-2, reads DGGITQSPKYLFRKEGQNVTLSCEQNLNHDAMYWYRQDPGQGLRLIYYSQIVNDFQKGDIAEGYSVSREKKESFPLTVTSAQKNPTAFYLCASSFISGGPTGELFFGEGSRLTVL.